These 12 T cell receptor beta chains originate from one sample sequenced in a study of T cell changes during pregnancy in multiple sclerosis. Some clones are missing from TCRdb's copy, which holds only in-frame ones; the method was immunoSEQ multiplex PCR. The table has some 53,000 clones, around 92% seen once; the top ten hold roughly 0.25%. The sequences come from CD4+ T cells from peripheral blood mononuclear cells, collected in the third trimester of pregnancy. The receptors derive from a female donor with multiple sclerosis, enrolled in a pregnancy study.

This chain links TRBV27 with TRBJ1-2, with D unclear. V was cut by 4 bases and J by 2 bases, with 14 bases left in between. Germline CDR1 is MNHEY and CDR2 is SMNVEV (reference sequence). The CDR3 runs to 15 residues. The CDR3 sequence is CASSSSRVWNYGYTF. CDR3 coding DNA: TGTGCCAGCAGTTCCTCGAGGGTTTGGAACTATGGCTACACCTTC.

The rearrangement links TRBV5-1 to TRBJ2-2, with unresolved D. The CDR3 is 14 amino acids. The V end was cut by 0 bases, the J end by 1 base, with 4 bases between. The germline CDR1 and CDR2 sequences are SGHRS and YFSETQ. CDR3 residues: CASSLDRNTGELFF. The CDR3 DNA follows: TGCGCCAGCAGCTTGGACAGGAACACCGGGGAGCTGTTTTTT.

The chain combines TRBV5-1 with TRBJ2-7, with 7 bases aligning to TRBD1. This CDR3 region has 14 residues. CDR1 is SGHRS and CDR2 is YFSETQ in the germline V gene. With 2 bases clipped from V and 5 bases from J, the junction kept 7 bases outside the gene matches. CDR3 sequence reads: CASSLGQEIDEQYF. Here the CDR3 DNA reads TGCGCCAGCAGCTTAGGACAGGAGATCGACGAGCAGTACTTC. The full variable domain, completed using reference TRBV5-1 and TRBJ2-7, is KAGVTQTPRYLIKTRGQQVTLSCSPISGHRSVSWYQQTPGQGLQFLFEYFSETQRNKGNFPGRFSGRQFSNSRSEMNVSTLELGDSALYLCASSLGQEIDEQYFGPGTRLTVT.

The chain couples TRBV19 to TRBJ1-5; D not resolved. Germline loops: CDR1 LNHDA, CDR2 SQIVND (reference sequence). Trimming cost V 4 bases and J 1 base, with 5 bases left between them. The CDR3 has 13 residues. The CDR3 spells CASSTGSNQPQHF. As DNA, the CDR3 is TGTGCCAGTAGTACCGGGAGCAATCAGCCCCAGCATTTT.

The chain employs TRBV7-2 and TRBJ2-5, with 10 bases lining up with TRBD2. The CDR3 spans 16 residues. Per the germline V gene, CDR1 is SGHTA and CDR2 is FQGNSA. V gave up 3 bases and J gave up 5 bases; unmatched junction bases: 9. The chain's CDR3 is CASSLRLSGRGETQYF. The CDR3 DNA reads TGTGCCAGCAGCTTGCGCTTAAGCGGGAGGGGGGAGACCCAGTACTTC.

The gene calls are TRBV19 and TRBJ2-1; a weak D match, TRBD2 (6 bases). Germline V gives CDR1 LNHDA, CDR2 SQIVND (reference sequence). There are 16 residues in the CDR3. V was trimmed by 3 bases and J by 4 bases, leaving 16 bases between them. CDR3 DNA sequence: TGTGCCAGTAGTATCGGGGCCGATAGCGGTTACAATGAGCAGTTCTTC. It yields the protein CASSIGADSGYNEQFF.

The gene calls are TRBV11-1 and TRBJ2-7; TRBD2 matches 8 bases. This CDR3 is built from 14 residues. Looked up from germline, CDR1 is SGHAT and CDR2 is FQDESV (reference sequence). Trimming removed 5 bases from V and 4 bases from J; junction bases left unmatched: 7. CDR3 bases: TGTGCCAGCAGCCCGTCGGGACTAGGTTACGAGCAGTACTTC. Its translation is CASSPSGLGYEQYF.

V is TRBV6-1 and J is TRBJ1-6, with no clear D. The CDR3 spans 17 residues. Germline assignment: CDR1 MNHNS and CDR2 SASEGT. V lost 3 bases and J 1 base, leaving 13 bases between the germline ends. The CDR3 coding sequence is TGTGCCAGCAGTGATGTCCCCCAGAGGTCCTATAATTCACCCCTCCACTTT. This gives the protein CASSDVPQRSYNSPLHF.

V usage is TRBV5-1 and J usage is TRBJ1-5; TRBD1 aligns across 7 bases. The CDR3 sequence is 15 residues long. Germline CDR1 SGHRS, CDR2 YFSETQ. J lost 4 bases, V lost 3 bases, and 7 bases had no gene match. The CDR3, as DNA: TGCGCCAGCAGCTATAGTGGGACAGAGAATCAGCCCCAGCATTTT. Protein: CASSYSGTENQPQHF.

The genes are TRBV19 and TRBJ2-5; D possibly corresponds to TRBD1 (5 bases). Per germline, CDR1 LNHDA and CDR2 SQIVND (reference sequence). CDR3 length: 14 amino acids. V dropped 2 bases and J dropped 2 bases, with 9 bases sitting between them. This CDR3 reads CASSIRTSQETQYF. CDR3 DNA: TGTGCCAGTAGTATAAGGACATCTCAAGAGACCCAGTACTTC.

The chain carries TRBV14 and TRBJ1-2; 8 bases map to TRBD1. Germline assignment: CDR1 SGHDN and CDR2 FVKESK. CDR3 length: 15 residues. V shed 0 bases and J 8 bases; nucleotides not matched to a gene: 8. The CDR3 loop reads CASSQEETGEEGYTF. CDR3 nucleotide sequence: TGTGCCAGCAGCCAAGAGGAGACAGGGGAAGAAGGCTACACCTTC.

This clone was seen once. The rearrangement uses TRBV27 and TRBJ2-7, with 8 bases lining up with TRBD1. Looked up from germline, CDR1 is MNHEY and CDR2 is SMNVEV (reference sequence). This CDR3 has 17 residues. V gave up 4 bases and J gave up 4 bases; unmatched junction bases: 15. The CDR3 DNA reads as TGTGCCAGCAGTTCCCTCCGACAGGGGCAAGCCCATTACGAGCAGTACTTC. This encodes CASSSLRQGQAHYEQYF.